This T cell receptor (beta chain) was identified in a study of T cell responses to AZD1222 COVID-19 vaccine. The data were produced by immunoSEQ multiplex PCR, yet TCRdb's version contains in-frame clones alone and is incomplete. The table lists some 170,000 clones, around nine tenths of them singletons. This CDR3 contains 17 residues. Per germline, CDR1 SGHVS and CDR2 FQNEAQ. Unmatched junction bases numbered 14, after V lost 0 bases and J lost 8 bases. The rearrangement joins TRBV7-8 to TRBJ1-1, with 8 bases that match TRBD1. This TCR was sampled from an adult who received the AZD1222 COVID-19 vaccine. The starting material was peripheral blood, obtained 28 days after the second AZD1222 dose. The CDR3 region has the DNA TGTGCCAGCAGCTTAGCAAGGGACAGGATCAGTGCTTGGGAAGCTTTCTTT. This translates into CASSLARDRISAWEAFF.